A single T cell receptor beta chain is shown here with its context. Its antigen remains unknown. The data are from a study of graft-versus-host responses after intestinal transplantation. Study-wide context: Multivisceral, liver-intestinal, or isolated intestinal grafts went to recipients. Once they had received anti-thymocyte globulin induction, all recipients took tacrolimus and steroids for around 3 years.

Study-wide results and limits: Detection of GvH clones occurred in recipient marrow, and some had their first appearance in ileum or blood. Association was observed between peak circulating GvH clone levels and early post-transplant HvG declines.

Looked up from germline, CDR1 is SGHAT and CDR2 is FQNNGV. V dropped 4 bases and J dropped 0; count of bases not matched to a gene: 5. The CDR3 sequence is 15 residues long. Sequencing was performed with immunoSEQ multiplex PCR; in TCRdb, only in-frame clones are kept and a portion is missing. The sample includes tens of thousands of clones, approximately 83% seen only once; the top ten take around 20%. This chain connects TRBV11-2 to TRBJ1-2, with 7 bases lining up with TRBD1. The receptor's source is a human donor who received an intestinal transplant. The sample in question was unstimulated CD8+ T cells sorted from spleen or lymph node cells, obtained before intestinal transplant. Here the CDR3 DNA reads TGTGCCAGCAGCTCAGGAGGGACAGCTAACTATGGCTACACCTTC. Amino acids: CASSSGGTANYGYTF.